These 8 T cell receptor beta chains share one sample of origin, sequenced in a study of T cells in Graves' hyperthyroidism and ophthalmopathy. Authors of the study amplified TCR beta CDR3 regions from RNA transcripts. Primed by the HTBI set, a first-round RT-PCR was run on the TCR CDR3. TCRdb re-derived calls from the multiplex PCR reads in MiXCR, one entry per CDR3 protein. The sample lists fewer than 500,000 distinct CDR3 sequences, roughly 14% occurring once. Sequencing was done on a sample of blood. The source is a man aged 25 to 40 with Graves' hyperthyroidism that later progressed to Graves' ophthalmopathy.

This clonotype was recorded many times. The V call is TRBV20-1, the J call TRBJ2-7; 8 bases are shared with TRBD2. This CDR3 has 13 residues. Germline CDR1 is DFQATT and CDR2 is SNEGSKA (reference sequence). The J segment lost 3 bases and the V segment lost 3 bases, leaving 4 bases of the junction unmatched. The CDR3 DNA sequence: TGCAGTGCTAGCGGGACTAGATTCTACGAGCAGTACTTC. Encoded protein: CSASGTRFYEQYF.

In this sample, this clonotype turned up many times. V usage is TRBV5-1 and J usage is TRBJ2-7; unclear D gene. The CDR3 sequence is 14 residues long. Deletions cut 4 bases from V and 1 base from J, with 12 bases between. CDR1 and CDR2 from the germline V gene are SGHRS and YFSETQ. This chain's CDR3 is CASSGRATSYEQYF. The DNA for the CDR3 is TGCGCCAGCAGCGGCCGGGCCACGTCCTACGAGCAGTACTTC.

This clonotype was observed a handful of times. The rearrangement uses TRBV5-4 and TRBJ2-5; maybe TRBD2 (6 bases). The germline V gene has CDR1 SGHNT and CDR2 YYREEE (reference sequence). The ends were cut back, 4 bases at V and 4 bases at J, with 17 bases in the middle. CDR3 length equals 15 residues. The CDR3 protein is CASSRWGGSRETQYF. CDR3 in DNA: TGTGCCAGCAGCCGCTGGGGAGGCTCCCGAGAGACCCAGTACTTC.

This clonotype was seen many times. This sequence joins TRBV11-2 and TRBJ1-1; 9 bases agree with TRBD1. Germline V lookup: CDR1 SGHAT, CDR2 FQNNGV. The V gene end was trimmed by 4 bases and the J gene end by 6 bases; junction bases not matched to a gene: 6. The CDR3 spans 14 residues. The chain's CDR3 is CASSWTGEVAEAFF. CDR3 DNA sequence: TGTGCCAGCAGCTGGACAGGGGAAGTCGCTGAAGCTTTCTTT.

This clonotype has a count of ten or more. The V call is TRBV12-5, the J call TRBJ2-7; 7 bases align to TRBD1. The ends lost 6 bases at V and 7 bases at J; junction bases unmatched: 12. CDR3 length: 14 residues. From germline, CDR1 is LGHNT and CDR2 FRNRAP. CDR3 DNA: TGTGCTAGTGGCTTAGGACAGGCGAGAAGTGAGCAGTACTTC. Residues: CASGLGQARSEQYF.

The rearrangement joins TRBV18 to TRBJ2-1, with TRBD1 matching over 12 bases. CDR3 length equals 17 residues. Trimming cost V 1 base and J 7 bases; bases outside gene matches: 8. Germline V lookup: CDR1 KGHSH, CDR2 LQKENI. CDR3 bases: TGTGCCAGCTCACCACTAGCGGGACAGGGGGCGCGGAATGAGCAGTTCTTC. Residues: CASSPLAGQGARNEQFF.

This clonotype was detected many times. The chain is built from TRBV28 and TRBJ2-7; D may be TRBD1 or TRBD2 (6 bases each). CDR3 size: 14 residues. The V and J ends lost 7 bases and 2 bases respectively, with 15 bases between them. CDR1 is MDHEN, CDR2 SYDVKM, per germline. CDR3 region: CASKRGDTAYEQYF. CDR3 bases: TGTGCCAGCAAGAGGGGGGACACGGCCTACGAGCAGTACTTC.

This chain uses TRBV20-1 with TRBJ1-2, with TRBD1 identical over 7 bases. Germline V gene data show CDR1 as DFQATT and CDR2 as SNEGSKA (reference sequence). This CDR3 is built from 13 residues. Losses at the gene ends were 2 bases for V and 2 bases for J; bases not matched to a gene: 2. CDR3 sequence (DNA): TGCAGTGCTAGATCGACAGGGAACTATGGCTACACCTTC. It encodes CSARSTGNYGYTF.